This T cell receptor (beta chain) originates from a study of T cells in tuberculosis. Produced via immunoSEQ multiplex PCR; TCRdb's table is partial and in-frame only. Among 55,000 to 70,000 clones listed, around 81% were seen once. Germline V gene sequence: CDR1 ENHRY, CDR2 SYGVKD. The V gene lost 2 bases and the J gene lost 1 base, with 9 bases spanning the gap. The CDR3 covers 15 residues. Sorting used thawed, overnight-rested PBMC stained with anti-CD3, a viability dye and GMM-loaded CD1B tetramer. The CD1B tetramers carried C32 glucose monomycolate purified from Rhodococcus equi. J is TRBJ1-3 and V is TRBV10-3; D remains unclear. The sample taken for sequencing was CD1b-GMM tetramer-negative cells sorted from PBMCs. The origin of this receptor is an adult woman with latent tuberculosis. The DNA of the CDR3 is TGTGCCATCAGTGAGAGGAGGGAATCTGGAAACACCATATATTTT. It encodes CAISERRESGNTIYF.